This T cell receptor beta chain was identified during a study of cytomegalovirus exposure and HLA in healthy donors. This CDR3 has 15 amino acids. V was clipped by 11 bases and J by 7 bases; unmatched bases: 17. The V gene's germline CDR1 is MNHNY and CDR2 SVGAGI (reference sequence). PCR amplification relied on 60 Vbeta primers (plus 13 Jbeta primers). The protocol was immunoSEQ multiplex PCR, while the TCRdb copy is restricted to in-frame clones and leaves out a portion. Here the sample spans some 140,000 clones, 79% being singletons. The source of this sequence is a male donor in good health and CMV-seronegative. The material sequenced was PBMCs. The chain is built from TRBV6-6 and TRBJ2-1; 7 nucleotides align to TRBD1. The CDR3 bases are TGTGCCGCCAGCACGGGCGCAGGGGGAAGGAATGAGCAGTTCTTC. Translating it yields CAASTGAGGRNEQFF.